The text below deals with one T cell receptor (beta chain). Its antigen remains unknown. This sample is drawn from a study of naive CD8 T cells in extremely preterm neonates. V lost 0 bases and J 2 bases, leaving 2 bases between the germline ends. CDR1 and CDR2 from the germline V gene are SGHAT and FQNNGV. The CDR3 is 12 residues long. Assay: immunoSEQ multiplex PCR; the TCRdb copy retains only in-frame clones and omits some. The data hold 7,100 or so clones, with about 98% observed a single time. Deliveries were elective term cesareans at roughly 37-41 weeks, with no labor or membrane rupture. Study-wide points: Relative to older groups, preterm infants had shorter, less trimmed CDR3s with fewer N additions.

The clonotype originates from a newborn in good health. The sample comprised naive CD8+ T cells from cord blood. The chain combines TRBV11-2 with TRBJ2-7; D is uncertain. The CDR3: CASSLDTYEQYF. Here the CDR3 DNA reads TGTGCCAGCAGCTTAGACACCTACGAGCAGTACTTC.